This TCR beta chain was identified during a study of blood T cell repertoires in COVID-19. Study-level information: T cells, B-cell-depleted T cells, or PBMCs provided the cDNA or gDNA that served as material.

This CDR3 spans 15 amino acids. V was pared by 2 bases and J by 4 bases, with 5 bases of the junction left unmatched. Germline V gives CDR1 KGHSH, CDR2 LQKENI. Methods used by the authors: Reference gene primer amplification yielded estimated nucleated cell counts. Assay used: immunoSEQ multiplex PCR; TCRdb lists only in-frame clones, some missing. That table is the source of V, J and clone size, and D and trimming were worked out from the DNA. The sample includes about 180,000 clones, 70% to 90% of them seen just once. The sequence derives from a woman in her thirties with active or convalescent COVID-19. What was sequenced was peripheral blood. The V and J genes are TRBV18 and TRBJ1-1; 9 bases align to TRBD1. The CDR3 reads CASSPKQGASTEAFF. The CDR3 DNA follows: TGTGCCAGCTCACCAAAACAGGGGGCAAGCACTGAAGCTTTCTTT.